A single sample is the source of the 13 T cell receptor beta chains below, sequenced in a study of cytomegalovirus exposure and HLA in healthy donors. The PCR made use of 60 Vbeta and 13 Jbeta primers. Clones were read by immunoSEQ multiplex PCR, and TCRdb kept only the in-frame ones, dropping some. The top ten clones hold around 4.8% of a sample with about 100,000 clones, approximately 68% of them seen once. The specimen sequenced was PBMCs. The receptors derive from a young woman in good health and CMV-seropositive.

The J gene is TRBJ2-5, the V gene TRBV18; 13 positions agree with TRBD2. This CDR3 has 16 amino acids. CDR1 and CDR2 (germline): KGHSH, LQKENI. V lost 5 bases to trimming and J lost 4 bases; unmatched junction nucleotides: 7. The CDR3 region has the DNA TGTGCCAGCTCATCGGGACTAGCGGGAAACGGAGAGACCCAGTACTTC. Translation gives CASSSGLAGNGETQYF.

CDR3 bases: TGTGCCAGCAGCCAGACTAGCGACCTCGATGAGCAGTTCTTC. It specifies CASSQTSDLDEQFF. The chain has TRBV7-2 and TRBJ2-1, with 8 bases aligning to TRBD2. This CDR3 has 14 residues. With V trimmed by 5 bases and J by 8 bases, 8 bases remained unmatched. Germline V gene data show CDR1 as SGHTA and CDR2 as FQGNSA.

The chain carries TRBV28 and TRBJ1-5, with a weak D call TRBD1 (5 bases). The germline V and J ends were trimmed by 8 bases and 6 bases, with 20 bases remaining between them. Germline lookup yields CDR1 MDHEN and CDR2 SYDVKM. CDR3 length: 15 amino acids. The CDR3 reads CASLQGGVNSQPQHF. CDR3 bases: TGTGCCAGCTTGCAGGGAGGCGTTAACAGTCAGCCCCAGCATTTT.

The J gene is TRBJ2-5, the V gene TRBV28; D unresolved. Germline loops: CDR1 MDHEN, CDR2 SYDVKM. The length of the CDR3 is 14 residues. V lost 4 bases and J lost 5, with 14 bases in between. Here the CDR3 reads CASSSTALRETQYF. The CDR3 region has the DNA TGTGCCAGCAGTTCGACGGCCCTGCGGGAGACCCAGTACTTC.

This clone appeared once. CDR3 residues: CASSPTSGRAEQYF. Written as DNA, the CDR3 is TGTGCCAGCAGTCCGACTAGCGGGAGGGCGGAGCAGTACTTC. The rearrangement uses TRBV27 and TRBJ2-7; 14 nucleotides match TRBD2. J gave up 7 bases and V 5 bases, and 4 bases lay outside the gene matches. This CDR3 contains 14 residues. Germline-derived CDR1 and CDR2 are MNHEY and SMNVEV (reference sequence).

The DNA for the CDR3 is TGTGCCAGCAGTGCAGCGGGAGACACAGATACGCAGTATTTT. This sequence encodes CASSAAGDTDTQYF. The chain combines TRBV6-4 with TRBJ2-3; 8 bases line up with TRBD2. Unmatched junction bases numbered 2, after V lost 4 bases and J lost 2 bases. The CDR3 loop spans 14 amino acids. Germline CDR1 MRHNA, CDR2 SNTAGT.

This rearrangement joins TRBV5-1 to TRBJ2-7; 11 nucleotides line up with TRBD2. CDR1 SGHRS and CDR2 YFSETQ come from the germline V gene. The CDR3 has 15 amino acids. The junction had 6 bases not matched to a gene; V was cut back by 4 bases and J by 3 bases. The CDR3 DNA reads TGCGCCAGCAGCCGAATAGCGGGAGGGATCTACGAGCAGTACTTC. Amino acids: CASSRIAGGIYEQYF.

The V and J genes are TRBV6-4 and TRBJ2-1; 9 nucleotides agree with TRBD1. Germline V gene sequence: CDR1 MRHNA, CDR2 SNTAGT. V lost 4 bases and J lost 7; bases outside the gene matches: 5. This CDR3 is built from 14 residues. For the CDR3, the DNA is TGTGCCAGCAGTGTAACAGGGGGCTGGAATGAGCAGTTCTTC. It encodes CASSVTGGWNEQFF.

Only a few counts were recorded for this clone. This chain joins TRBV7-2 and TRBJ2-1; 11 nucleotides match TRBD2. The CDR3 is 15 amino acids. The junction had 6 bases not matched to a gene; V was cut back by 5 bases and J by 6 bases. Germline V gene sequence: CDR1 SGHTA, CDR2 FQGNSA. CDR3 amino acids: CASSITSGRLNEQFF. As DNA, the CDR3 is TGTGCCAGCAGCATAACTAGCGGGAGACTCAATGAGCAGTTCTTC.

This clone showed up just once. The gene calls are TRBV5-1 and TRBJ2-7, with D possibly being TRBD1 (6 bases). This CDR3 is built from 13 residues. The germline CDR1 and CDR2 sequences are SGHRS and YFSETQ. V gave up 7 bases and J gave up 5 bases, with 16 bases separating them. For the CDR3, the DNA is TGCGCCAGCCGAGGAGGTGGGGGCGACGAGCAGTACTTC. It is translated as CASRGGGGDEQYF. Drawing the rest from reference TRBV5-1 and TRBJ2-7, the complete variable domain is KAGVTQTPRYLIKTRGQQVTLSCSPISGHRSVSWYQQTPGQGLQFLFEYFSETQRNKGNFPGRFSGRQFSNSRSEMNVSTLELGDSALYLCASRGGGGDEQYFGPGTRLTVT.

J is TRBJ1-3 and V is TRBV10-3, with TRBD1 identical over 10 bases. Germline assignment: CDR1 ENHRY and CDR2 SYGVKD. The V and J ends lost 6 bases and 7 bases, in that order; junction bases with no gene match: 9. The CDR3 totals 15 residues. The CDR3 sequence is CAISDGTGAKNTIYF. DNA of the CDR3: TGTGCCATCAGCGACGGGACAGGGGCCAAGAACACCATATATTTT.

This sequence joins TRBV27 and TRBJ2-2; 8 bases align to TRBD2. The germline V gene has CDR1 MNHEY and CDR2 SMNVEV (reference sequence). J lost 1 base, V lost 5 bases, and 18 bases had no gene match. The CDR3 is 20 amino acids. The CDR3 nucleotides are TGTGCCAGCAGTCCACTTCCGAGCTTCCCGGGGGGGAGGAACACCGGGGAGCTGTTTTTT. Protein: CASSPLPSFPGGRNTGELFF.

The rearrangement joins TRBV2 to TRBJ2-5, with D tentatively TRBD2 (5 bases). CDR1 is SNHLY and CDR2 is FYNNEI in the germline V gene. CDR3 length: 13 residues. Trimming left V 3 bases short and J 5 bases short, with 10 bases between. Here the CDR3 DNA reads TGTGCCAGCAGTGATCTAGCTCAGGAGACCCAGTACTTC. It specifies CASSDLAQETQYF.